These 22 T cell receptor beta chains originate from one sample sequenced in a study of T cells after yellow fever vaccination (dated by TCRdb to between 2018 and 2021). To prepare the library, 5' RACE was applied. For sequencing, an Illumina NovaSeq 6000 was employed. TCRdb reworked the public reads: Q25 trimming with fastp, MiXCR clone assembly, productive beta chains retained. Identical CDR3 protein sequences are pooled into one entry, listed with their most common genes and DNA. The sample table records about 300,000 distinct CDR3 sequences; around 8.6% of these occur just once. Approximately 3.3% of the sample comes from the top ten. The treatment or condition label, read with the paper, signifies: live attenuated yellow fever vaccine strain. The sample in question was CD4+ T cells sorted from PBMCs, obtained 5 days after the yellow fever booster vaccination. These receptors came from a man younger than 30 who received the YFV17D yellow fever vaccine.

The chain employs TRBV18 and TRBJ2-7; D is perhaps TRBD1 or TRBD2 (5 bases each). CDR1 and CDR2 (germline): KGHSH, LQKENI. V was cut by 3 bases and J by 5 bases, with 14 bases left in between. The CDR3 is 14 residues long. Here the CDR3 reads CASSPGTAENEQYF. The CDR3 region has the DNA TGTGCCAGCTCACCTGGGACCGCGGAAAACGAGCAGTACTTC.

This clonotype appeared many times. This chain joins TRBV9 and TRBJ2-7; D possibly corresponds to TRBD2 (6 bases). The CDR3 is made up of 15 amino acids. From germline, CDR1 is SGDLS and CDR2 YYNGEE. Deletions cut 0 bases from V and 4 bases from J, with 14 bases between. The chain's CDR3 is CASSVVAGQMYEQYV. As DNA, the CDR3 is TGTGCCAGCAGCGTAGTTGCGGGGCAGATGTACGAGCAGTACGTC.

The chain employs TRBV4-2 and TRBJ2-5; 7 positions agree with TRBD1. The V and J ends lost 4 bases and 5 bases, in that order; junction bases with no gene match: 7. The CDR3 extends over 14 amino acids. Germline lookup yields CDR1 LGHNA and CDR2 YNFKEQ. CDR3 in DNA: TGTGCCAGCAGCCTAAACAGGGGTGGGGAGACCCAGTACTTC. Protein product: CASSLNRGGETQYF.

This clonotype was counted many times. The J gene is TRBJ1-1, the V gene TRBV3-1; the D gene is possibly TRBD1 (5 bases). Looked up from germline, CDR1 is LGHDT and CDR2 is YNNKEL (reference sequence). This CDR3 has 14 amino acids. Trimming left V 4 bases short and J 2 bases short, with 11 bases between. The CDR3 loop is CASSLRGGNTEAFF. The CDR3 coding sequence is TGTGCCAGCAGCCTAAGGGGTGGCAACACTGAAGCTTTCTTT.

This clonotype appeared a few times. The chain joins TRBV15 to TRBJ1-1, with D perhaps matching TRBD1 (6 bases). Per germline, CDR1 LNHNV and CDR2 YYDKDF (reference sequence). V was cut by 5 bases and J by 5 bases, with 15 bases left in between. The CDR3 has 14 amino acids. The CDR3 nucleotides are TGTGCCACCAGCGAGGTGAGGGGGGGAACTGAAGCTTTCTTT. Its translation: CATSEVRGGTEAFF. Full variable domain (rest looked up from reference TRBV15 and TRBJ1-1): DAMVIQNPRYQVTQFGKPVTLSCSQTLNHNVMYWYQQKSSQAPKLLFHYYDKDFNNEADTPDNFQSRRPNTSFCFLDIRSPGLGDTAMYLCATSEVRGGTEAFFGQGTRLTVV.

This clonotype was picked up a small number of times. The chain couples TRBV12-3 or TRBV12-4 to TRBJ2-4; D may match TRBD1 or TRBD2 (5 bases each). Trimming shortened V by 8 bases and J by 0 bases, and 11 bases separated the two germline ends. The CDR3 has 14 residues. The chain's CDR3 is CASAGGGAKNIQYF. CDR3 DNA: TGTGCCAGCGCCGGTGGGGGAGCCAAAAACATTCAGTACTTC.

This clonotype turned up a few times. This rearrangement joins TRBV29-1 to TRBJ1-5, with TRBD1 as a possible D gene (6 bases). V shed 2 bases and J shed 3 bases, with 17 bases lying between them. Germline V gene data show CDR1 as SQVTM and CDR2 as ANQGSEA. This CDR3 is built from 16 residues. CDR3 nucleotides: TGCAGCGTTGAACCTGGGGGCTCTGATTCCAATCAGCCCCAGCATTTT. It encodes CSVEPGGSDSNQPQHF.

This clonotype was seen a few times. This chain uses TRBV7-9 with TRBJ1-4; D uncertain. This CDR3 region has 12 residues. CDR1 and CDR2 from the germline V gene are SEHNR and FQNEAQ (reference sequence). V was shortened by 5 bases and J by 8 bases, with 9 bases between the two germline ends. Here the CDR3 reads CASSPVSEKLFF. The CDR3 coding sequence is TGTGCCAGCAGCCCCGTTTCCGAAAAACTGTTTTTT.

V and J are TRBV29-1 and TRBJ2-5, with 7 bases lining up with TRBD2. CDR3 length equals 13 residues. Germline values: CDR1 SQVTM, CDR2 ANQGSEA. V dropped 3 bases and J dropped 5; count of bases not matched to a gene: 6. The CDR3: CSVEGLTRETQYF. Here the CDR3 DNA reads TGCAGCGTTGAGGGACTAACTCGGGAGACCCAGTACTTC.

This chain links TRBV20-1 with TRBJ1-2, with 7 positions matching TRBD1. Per the germline V gene, CDR1 is DFQATT and CDR2 is SNEGSKA (reference sequence). Losses at the gene ends were 0 bases for V and 8 bases for J; bases not matched to a gene: 9. The CDR3 has 14 amino acids. CDR3 protein: CSARDQPNRGGYTF. CDR3 bases: TGCAGTGCTAGAGACCAACCTAACAGGGGCGGCTACACCTTC.

Only a few counts were recorded for this clonotype. This chain uses TRBV5-1 with TRBJ2-5, with no clear D. Germline V gene lookup returns CDR1 SGHRS and CDR2 YFSETQ. The CDR3 extends over 11 amino acids. The V end was cut by 3 bases, the J end by 2 bases, with 2 bases between. The CDR3 protein is CASSWQETQYF. The CDR3 nucleotides are TGCGCCAGCAGCTGGCAAGAGACCCAGTACTTC.

The chain joins TRBV4-3 to TRBJ2-3, with 7 bases aligning to TRBD2. Germline CDR1 reads LGHNA; CDR2 reads YSLEER. This CDR3 is built from 15 residues. V lost 1 base and J lost 4; bases outside the gene matches: 5. In nucleotides, the CDR3 is TGCGCCAGCAGCCAAGTGGCGGGGGTGGCAGATACGCAGTATTTT. This sequence encodes CASSQVAGVADTQYF.

This clonotype was picked up a small number of times. The chain employs TRBV5-1 and TRBJ1-2; 9 bases match TRBD1. J lost 4 bases, V lost 5 bases, and 9 bases had no gene match. The CDR3 consists of 15 residues. Germline V gene data show CDR1 as SGHRS and CDR2 as YFSETQ. In nucleotides, the CDR3 is TGCGCCAGCAGTACCCCCGGGACAGGGATCTATGGCTACACCTTC. This sequence encodes CASSTPGTGIYGYTF.

The J gene is TRBJ1-5, the V gene TRBV10-3; TRBD1 matches at 7 bases. Germline V CDR1 and CDR2: ENHRY, SYGVKD. This CDR3 comprises 14 residues. V trimming: 6 bases; J trimming: 5 bases; junction bases outside the gene matches: 7. The CDR3 DNA reads TGTGCCATCAGCGCCAGGGGGTCAGATCAGCCCCAGCATTTT. Amino acids: CAISARGSDQPQHF.

This clonotype was detected a few times. The genes are TRBV6-1 and TRBJ2-3; TRBD1 might be the D (5 bases). The CDR3 contains 15 residues. Trimming removed 1 base at V and 4 bases at J, with 12 bases between. Germline V CDR1 and CDR2: MNHNS, SASEGT. In DNA, the CDR3 is TGTGCCAGCAGTGAAGACAGGTTACGTGCAGATACGCAGTATTTT. Translation gives CASSEDRLRADTQYF.

The chain recombines TRBV9 with TRBJ2-7; D remains unclear. The CDR3 extends over 15 amino acids. The V end was cut by 3 bases, the J end by 6 bases, with 19 bases between. The germline V gene encodes CDR1 SGDLS and CDR2 YYNGEE. The CDR3 DNA sequence: TGTGCCAGCAGCGACGGTACCCTAAGTTTATCCGAGCAGTACTTC. The encoded protein is CASSDGTLSLSEQYF.

Only a few counts were recorded for this clonotype. The genes are TRBV20-1 and TRBJ1-2; D call uncertain. This CDR3 is built from 12 residues. With 3 bases removed from V and 7 bases from J, the gap between germline ends came to 12 bases. Germline lookup yields CDR1 DFQATT and CDR2 SNEGSKA (reference sequence). The DNA of the CDR3 is TGCAGTGCTAGTTGGGTAGCGCGTGGCTACACCTTC. It specifies CSASWVARGYTF.

This clonotype was seen repeatedly, ten times or more. The chain employs TRBV5-4 and TRBJ2-7, with D uncertain. Deletions cut 2 bases from V and 6 bases from J, with 9 bases between. Germline V lookup: CDR1 SGHNT, CDR2 YYREEE (reference sequence). CDR3 length equals 12 residues. DNA for the CDR3: TGTGCCAGCAGCTTCCCTAGGGCCGAGCAGTACTTC. The encoded protein is CASSFPRAEQYF.

The chain links TRBV4-1 to TRBJ2-4; the D gene is possibly TRBD2 (7 bases). Per the germline V gene, CDR1 is MGHRA and CDR2 is YSYEKL. V was clipped by 1 base and J by 6 bases, with 16 bases between them. The CDR3 loop spans 16 amino acids. CDR3 region: CASSQVGGADPNIQYF. The CDR3 DNA is TGCGCCAGCAGCCAAGTGGGGGGGGCAGACCCAAACATTCAGTACTTC.

This clonotype occurred a few times. CDR3 DNA: TGTGCCAGCAGCTTGGAGGGGGTTGATGGGGCCAACGTCCTGACTTTC. Residues: CASSLEGVDGANVLTF. The rearrangement links TRBV5-4 to TRBJ2-6, with D possibly TRBD1 on 6 matching bases. The CDR3 spans 16 residues. The germline V and J ends were trimmed by 0 bases and 3 bases, with 10 bases remaining between them. Germline V lookup: CDR1 SGHNT, CDR2 YYREEE (reference sequence).

V gene TRBV20-1 combines with J gene TRBJ2-2; 8 bases map to TRBD1. Trimming cost V 5 bases and J 13 bases; bases outside gene matches: 6. Germline lookup yields CDR1 DFQATT and CDR2 SNEGSKA (reference sequence). The CDR3 has 11 amino acids. The CDR3 region has the DNA TGCAGTGCTCGGACAGGGTTTCGGCTGTTTTTT. Protein product: CSARTGFRLFF.

Concerning this clonotype: At one end, the junction sequence differs from germline, possibly due to a read error. V is TRBV11-2 and J is TRBJ2-5; TRBD1 agrees at 11 bases. Germline V lookup: CDR1 SGHAT, CDR2 FQNNGV. The CDR3 totals 13 residues. The CDR3 DNA follows: TGTGCCAGCAGCCTGGGACAGGGGGAGATCCAGTACTTC. Encoded protein: CASSLGQGEIQYF.